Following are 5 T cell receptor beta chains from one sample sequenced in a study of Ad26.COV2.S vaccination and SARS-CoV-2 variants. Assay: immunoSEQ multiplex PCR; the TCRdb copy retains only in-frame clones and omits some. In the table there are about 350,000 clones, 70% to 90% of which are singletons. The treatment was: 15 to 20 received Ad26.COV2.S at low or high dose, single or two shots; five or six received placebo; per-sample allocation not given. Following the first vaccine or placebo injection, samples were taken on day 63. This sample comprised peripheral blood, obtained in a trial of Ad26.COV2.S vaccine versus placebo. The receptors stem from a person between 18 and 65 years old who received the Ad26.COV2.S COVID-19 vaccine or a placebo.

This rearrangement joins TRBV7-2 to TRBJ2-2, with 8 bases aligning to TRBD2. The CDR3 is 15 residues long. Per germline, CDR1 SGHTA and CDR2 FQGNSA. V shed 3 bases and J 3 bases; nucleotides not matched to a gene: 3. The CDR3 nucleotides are TGTGCCAGCAGCTTTAGCGGGGCCCACACCGGGGAGCTGTTTTTT. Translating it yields CASSFSGAHTGELFF.

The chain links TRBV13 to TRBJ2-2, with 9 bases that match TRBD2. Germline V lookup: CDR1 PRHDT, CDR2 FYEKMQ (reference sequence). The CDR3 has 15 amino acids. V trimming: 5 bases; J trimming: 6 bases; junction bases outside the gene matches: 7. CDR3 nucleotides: TGTGCCAGCAGCGGCCCCGGGACTAGCCCCGGGGAGCTGTTTTTT. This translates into CASSGPGTSPGELFF.

CDR3 in amino acids: CASSYLLTGGGYTF. In nucleotides, the CDR3 is TGTGCCAGCAGTTACTTGCTGACAGGAGGTGGCTACACCTTC. The chain couples TRBV6-2 or TRBV6-3 to TRBJ1-2, with a tentative D call TRBD1 (6 bases). Per germline, CDR1 MNHEY and CDR2 SVGEGT. The CDR3 is 14 residues long. Trimming removed 1 base from V and 7 bases from J, with 13 bases in between.

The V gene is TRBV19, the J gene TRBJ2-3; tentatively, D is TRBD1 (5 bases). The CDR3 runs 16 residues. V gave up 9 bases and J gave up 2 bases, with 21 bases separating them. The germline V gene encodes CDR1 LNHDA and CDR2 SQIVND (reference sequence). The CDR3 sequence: CARQSKRQNNTDTQYF. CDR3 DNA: TGTGCCAGACAGAGTAAGAGACAGAACAACACAGATACGCAGTATTTT.

The CDR3 region has the DNA TGTGCCAGCAGCCAATCCCCCGGGACCCGCAACAATGAGCAGTTCTTC. As protein: CASSQSPGTRNNEQFF. This chain links TRBV3-1 (or the pseudogene TRBV3-2) with TRBJ2-1; D may correspond to TRBD1 or TRBD2 (5 bases each). This CDR3 comprises 16 residues. Germline V gene sequence: CDR1 LGHDT, CDR2 YNNKEL (reference sequence). The germline V and J ends were trimmed by 2 bases and 5 bases, with 16 bases remaining between them.